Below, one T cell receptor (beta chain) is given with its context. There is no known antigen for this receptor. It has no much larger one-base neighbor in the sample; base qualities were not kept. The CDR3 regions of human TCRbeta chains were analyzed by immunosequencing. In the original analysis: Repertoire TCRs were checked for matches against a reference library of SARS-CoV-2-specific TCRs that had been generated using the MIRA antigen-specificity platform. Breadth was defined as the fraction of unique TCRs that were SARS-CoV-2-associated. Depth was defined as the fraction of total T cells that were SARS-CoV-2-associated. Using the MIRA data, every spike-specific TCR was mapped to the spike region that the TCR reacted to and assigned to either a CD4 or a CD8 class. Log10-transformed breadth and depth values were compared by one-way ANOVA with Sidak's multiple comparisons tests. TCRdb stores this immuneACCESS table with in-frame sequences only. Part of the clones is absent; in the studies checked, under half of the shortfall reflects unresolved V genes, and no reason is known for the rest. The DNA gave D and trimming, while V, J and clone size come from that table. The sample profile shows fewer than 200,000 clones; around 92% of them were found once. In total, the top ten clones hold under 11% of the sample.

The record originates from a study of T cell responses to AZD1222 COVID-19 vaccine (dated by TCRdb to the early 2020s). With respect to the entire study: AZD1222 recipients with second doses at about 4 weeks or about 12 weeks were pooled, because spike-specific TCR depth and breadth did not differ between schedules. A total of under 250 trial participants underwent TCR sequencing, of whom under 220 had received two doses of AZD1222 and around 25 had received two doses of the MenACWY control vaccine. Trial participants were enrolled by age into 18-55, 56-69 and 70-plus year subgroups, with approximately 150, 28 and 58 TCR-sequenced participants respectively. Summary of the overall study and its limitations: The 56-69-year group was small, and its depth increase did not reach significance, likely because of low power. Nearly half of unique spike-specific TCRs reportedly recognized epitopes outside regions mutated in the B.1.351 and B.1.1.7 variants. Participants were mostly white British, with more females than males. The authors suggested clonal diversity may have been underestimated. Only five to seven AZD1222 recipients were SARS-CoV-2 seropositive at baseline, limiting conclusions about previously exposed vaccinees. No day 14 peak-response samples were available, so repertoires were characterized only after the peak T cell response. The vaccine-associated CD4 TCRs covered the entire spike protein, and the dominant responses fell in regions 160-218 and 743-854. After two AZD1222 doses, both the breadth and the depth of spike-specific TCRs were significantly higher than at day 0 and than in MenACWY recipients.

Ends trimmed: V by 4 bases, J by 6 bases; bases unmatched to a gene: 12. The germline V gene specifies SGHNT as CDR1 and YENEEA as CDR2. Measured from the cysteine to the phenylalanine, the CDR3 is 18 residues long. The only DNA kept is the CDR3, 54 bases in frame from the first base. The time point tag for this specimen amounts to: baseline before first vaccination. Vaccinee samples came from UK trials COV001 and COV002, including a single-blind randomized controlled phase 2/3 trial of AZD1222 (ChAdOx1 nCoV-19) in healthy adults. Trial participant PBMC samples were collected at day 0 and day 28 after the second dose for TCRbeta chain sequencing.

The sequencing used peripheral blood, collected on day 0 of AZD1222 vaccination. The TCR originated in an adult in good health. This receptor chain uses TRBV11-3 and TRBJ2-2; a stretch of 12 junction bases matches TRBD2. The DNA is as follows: TGTGCCAGCAGCTATAGGGCCGCCCTAGCGGGAGGGCCCGGGGAGCTGTTTTTT. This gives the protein CASSYRAALAGGPGELFF.